This T cell receptor beta chain emerged from a study of cytomegalovirus exposure and HLA in healthy donors. PCR employed 60 Vbeta and 13 Jbeta primers. Method: immunoSEQ multiplex PCR; TCRdb's copy keeps in-frame clones and lacks some. The table has 150,000 to 200,000 clones, 82% seen once; the top ten hold approximately 1.5%. The CDR3 is made up of 14 amino acids. The V end lost 0 bases, the J end lost 8 bases, and 14 bases lay between the germline ends. Germline CDR1 reads SGHTS; CDR2 reads YDEGEE. The source of this sequence is a man aged 35-49 years in good health and CMV-seronegative. J is TRBJ1-2 and V is TRBV5-8; no clear D gene. What was sequenced was PBMCs. The CDR3 nucleotides are TGTGCCAGCAGCTTGGCCGGGAAGACCCGCGGCTACACCTTC. This codes for CASSLAGKTRGYTF.